The 31 T cell receptor beta chains in this list originate from one sample, sequenced in a study of control samples from healthy donors and cancer patients. This table comes from immunoSEQ multiplex PCR, and its TCRdb copy is limited to in-frame clones, with some not included. The table lists about 160,000 clones, 80% to 95% of them singletons. Specimen: blood. The receptors originated from a woman in her 30s in good health.

The J gene is TRBJ2-5, the V gene TRBV7-2; D not resolved. This CDR3 has 16 amino acids. The germline gives CDR1 SGHTA, CDR2 FQGNSA. Trimming left V 5 bases short and J 5 bases short, with 21 bases between. As DNA, the CDR3 is TGTGCCAGCAGCCTGCGACCAATTGGGCTGAGGGAGACCCAGTACTTC. It specifies CASSLRPIGLRETQYF.

The rearrangement joins TRBV12-3 or TRBV12-4 to TRBJ2-3; the match to TRBD2 covers 11 bases. CDR3 length: 12 residues. J was trimmed by 15 bases and V by 6 bases; bases with no gene match: 8. The CDR3 DNA reads TGTGCCAGCAGGGGACTAGCGGAAGGGGTATATTTT. Protein product: CASRGLAEGVYF.

The J gene is TRBJ2-1, the V gene TRBV4-3, with D possibly TRBD2 on 6 matching bases. V lost 0 bases, J lost 4 bases, and 10 bases lay in between. The length of the CDR3 is 15 residues. The germline V gene has CDR1 LGHNA and CDR2 YSLEER. The CDR3 sequence is CASSQEGGKYNEQFF. The CDR3 DNA follows: TGCGCCAGCAGCCAAGAGGGCGGGAAATACAATGAGCAGTTCTTC.

J is TRBJ1-2 and V is TRBV6-8; D not certain. Germline V lookup: CDR1 MNHGY, CDR2 SAAAGT. The CDR3 has 11 amino acids. The ends were cut back, 6 bases at V and 5 bases at J, with 7 bases in the middle. The CDR3 nucleotides read TGTGCCAGCAGGGGAGGGTATGGCTACACCTTC. Translation: CASRGGYGYTF.

In the case of this clone: Other nucleotide sequences in the sample specify the same CDR3. The chain has TRBV5-5 and TRBJ2-1; TRBD1 or TRBD2 may be the D gene (6 bases each). Germline CDR1 reads SGHKS; CDR2 reads YYEKEE (reference sequence). This CDR3 is 15 amino acids long. V lost 4 bases and J lost 1, with 12 bases in between. CDR3 nucleotide sequence: TGTGCCAGCAGCGGGGGGCCGGGGTCCTACAATGAGCAGTTCTTC. It encodes CASSGGPGSYNEQFF.

The V gene is TRBV3-1 (or the pseudogene TRBV3-2), the J gene TRBJ2-2; TRBD2 matches 11 bases. V lost 4 bases and J lost 3; bases outside the gene matches: 1. Germline CDR1 LGHDT, CDR2 YNNKEL (reference sequence). The CDR3 covers 15 residues. In DNA form, the CDR3 reads TGTGCCAGCAGCCCACTAGCGGGAGACACCGGGGAGCTGTTTTTT. Residues: CASSPLAGDTGELFF.

The gene calls are TRBV30 and TRBJ1-2; TRBD1 aligns across 8 bases. This CDR3 has 14 residues. V trimming: 3 bases; J trimming: 7 bases; junction bases outside the gene matches: 10. Germline V gives CDR1 GTSNPN, CDR2 SVGIG (reference sequence). The CDR3 loop is CAWRYRGREGGYTF. The DNA of the CDR3 is TGTGCCTGGAGGTACAGGGGGAGGGAAGGTGGCTACACCTTC.

This clone has a single count. V usage is TRBV11-2 and J usage is TRBJ2-7; a possible D gene is TRBD1 (6 bases). CDR3 length: 12 residues. Trimming pared 8 bases from V and 4 bases from J, leaving 12 bases between. Germline V lookup: CDR1 SGHAT, CDR2 FQNNGV. The CDR3 reads CASAGQKYEQYF. The CDR3 DNA is TGTGCCAGCGCCGGACAGAAGTACGAGCAGTACTTC.

The V gene is TRBV13, the J gene TRBJ2-7; D might be TRBD1 (6 bases). Deletions cut 0 bases from V and 0 bases from J, with 6 bases between. The CDR3 length is 14 residues. CDR1 PRHDT and CDR2 FYEKMQ come from the germline V gene (reference sequence). The CDR3 here is CASSLGDSSYEQYF. For the CDR3, the DNA is TGTGCCAGCAGCTTAGGGGACAGCTCCTACGAGCAGTACTTC.

This sequence joins TRBV2 and TRBJ1-5; TRBD1 aligns across 7 bases. Unmatched junction bases numbered 8, after V lost 0 bases and J lost 6 bases. CDR1 and CDR2 from the germline V gene are SNHLY and FYNNEI. The CDR3 is 16 amino acids. The CDR3 DNA reads as TGTGCCAGCAGTGAAGCCGACAGGGTAGGGGGTCAGCCCCAGCATTTT. It specifies CASSEADRVGGQPQHF.

This rearrangement joins TRBV28 to TRBJ2-6, with unresolved D. The CDR3 is 14 residues long. Germline CDR1 MDHEN, CDR2 SYDVKM. The V end lost 4 bases, the J end lost 3 bases, and 7 bases lay between the germline ends. CDR3 DNA sequence: TGTGCCAGCAGTTCGATGTATGGGGCCAACGTCCTGACTTTC. Translating it yields CASSSMYGANVLTF.

DNA of the CDR3: TGTGCCAGCAGTTTATATAGCCAGGGAGAGGTTACTAATGAAAAACTGTTTTTT. Encoded protein: CASSLYSQGEVTNEKLFF. The genes are TRBV28 and TRBJ1-4, with D perhaps TRBD1 (5 bases). Between the trimmed V and J ends, which lost 1 base and 2 bases, there was a span of 17 bases. The V gene's germline CDR1 is MDHEN and CDR2 SYDVKM. CDR3 size: 18 residues. Looking up the rest from reference TRBV28 and TRBJ1-4 gives the full variable domain: DVKVTQSSRYLVKRTGEKVFLECVQDMDHENMFWYRQDPGLGLRLIYFSYDVKMKEKGDIPEGYSVSREKKERFSLILESASTNQTSMYLCASSLYSQGEVTNEKLFFGSGTQLSVL.

This clone has a single count. The chain couples TRBV19 to TRBJ1-5; D ambiguous. CDR1 is LNHDA and CDR2 is SQIVND in the germline V gene (reference sequence). The germline V and J ends were trimmed by 8 bases and 0 bases, with 11 bases remaining between them. This CDR3 is built from 14 residues. The CDR3: CASDPGYSNQPQHF. In DNA, the CDR3 is TGTGCCAGTGACCCCGGGTATAGCAATCAGCCCCAGCATTTT.

On this clone: Germline and junction disagree at one end, which may indicate a read error. The chain has TRBV7-7 and TRBJ1-2, with 7 bases lining up with TRBD1. CDR1 SSHAT and CDR2 FNYEAQ come from the germline V gene (reference sequence). CDR3 length equals 13 residues. The CDR3 loop is CASSPRQGQGYTF. CDR3 nucleotide sequence: TGTGCTAGCAGCCCCCGACAGGGACAAGGCTACACCTTC.

This clone was seen once. J is TRBJ1-2 and V is TRBV28, with D uncertain. This CDR3 spans 14 amino acids. Trimming removed 7 bases from V and 8 bases from J, with 20 bases in between. Germline CDR1 is MDHEN and CDR2 is SYDVKM. The CDR3 DNA reads TGTGCCAGCACTGTCTCACCCCCCAGGTGGGGCTACACCTTC. It yields the protein CASTVSPPRWGYTF.

The chain is built from TRBV10-3 and TRBJ2-7; D is uncertain. The ends were cut back, 1 base at V and 6 bases at J, with 10 bases in the middle. CDR3 length: 13 residues. Germline V gene data show CDR1 as ENHRY and CDR2 as SYGVKD. CDR3 sequence (DNA): TGTGCCATCAGTGAGTTGGTTCCGAGCGAGCAGTACTTC. Residues: CAISELVPSEQYF.

The chain combines TRBV10-3 with TRBJ1-6; unclear D gene. Germline CDR1 reads ENHRY; CDR2 reads SYGVKD. V was trimmed by 0 bases and J by 5 bases, leaving 11 bases between them. CDR3 length equals 16 residues. CDR3 residues: CAISESDGLHNSPLHF. In DNA form, the CDR3 reads TGTGCCATCAGTGAGTCGGATGGCCTGCATAATTCACCCCTCCACTTT.

The chain links TRBV6-5 to TRBJ2-3; D remains unclear. CDR3 length equals 13 residues. The V and J ends lost 5 bases and 12 bases respectively, with 18 bases between them. Germline values: CDR1 MNHEY, CDR2 SVGAGI. The CDR3: CASSRLVHFTQYF. As DNA, the CDR3 is TGTGCCAGCAGTCGCTTGGTCCATTTTACTCAGTATTTT.

This chain uses TRBV28 with TRBJ2-7; D is unclear. Between the trimmed V and J ends, which lost 8 bases and 3 bases, there was a span of 8 bases. The CDR3 is 11 amino acids. Germline CDR1 and CDR2: MDHEN and SYDVKM. For the CDR3, the DNA is TGTGCCAGCGGGCGAGGCTACGAGCAGTACTTC. Translated, it gives CASGRGYEQYF.

The V call is TRBV5-4, the J call TRBJ2-5, with 8 bases aligning to TRBD1. Unmatched junction bases numbered 8, after V lost 0 bases and J lost 4 bases. The CDR3 totals 16 residues. The germline V gene encodes CDR1 SGHNT and CDR2 YYREEE (reference sequence). CDR3 sequence: CASSLVTGADRETQYF. The CDR3 bases are TGTGCCAGCAGCTTGGTGACAGGGGCGGACCGAGAGACCCAGTACTTC. Variable domain in full (rest from reference TRBV5-4 and TRBJ2-5): ETGVTQSPTHLIKTRGQQVTLRCSSQSGHNTVSWYQQALGQGPQFIFQYYREEENGRGNFPPRFSGLQFPNYSSELNVNALELDDSALYLCASSLVTGADRETQYFGPGTRLLVL.

This sequence joins TRBV10-3 and TRBJ1-5; 8 nucleotides match TRBD1. The CDR3 is made up of 15 amino acids. CDR1 is ENHRY and CDR2 is SYGVKD in the germline V gene. Trimming removed 1 base from V and 6 bases from J; junction bases left unmatched: 5. DNA for the CDR3: TGTGCCATCAGTGAGTGGAGCGGGACAGGTCAGCCCCAGCATTTT. This gives the protein CAISEWSGTGQPQHF.

This chain joins TRBV5-1 and TRBJ2-1; no clear D gene. Trimming removed 0 bases at V and 6 bases at J, with 7 bases between. Germline CDR1 is SGHRS and CDR2 is YFSETQ. This CDR3 has 13 amino acids. CDR3 sequence: CASSLVPTNEQFF. CDR3 sequence (DNA): TGCGCCAGCAGCTTGGTGCCTACCAATGAGCAGTTCTTC.

The chain uses TRBV19 and TRBJ1-1, with unresolved D. The V end lost 5 bases, the J end lost 7 bases, and 11 bases lay between the germline ends. Germline V gene lookup returns CDR1 LNHDA and CDR2 SQIVND (reference sequence). This CDR3 spans 12 amino acids. The CDR3 protein is CASSGVSDEAFF. In DNA, the CDR3 is TGTGCCAGTAGTGGCGTTTCGGATGAAGCTTTCTTT.

This clone is a singleton in its sample. The V and J genes are TRBV3-1 (or the pseudogene TRBV3-2) and TRBJ2-5; no clear D gene. The germline V gene has CDR1 LGHDT and CDR2 YNNKEL (reference sequence). V lost 4 bases, J lost 6 bases, and 21 bases lay in between. This CDR3 region has 16 residues. The CDR3 region is CASSPRVSGNSKTQYF. The CDR3 DNA reads as TGTGCCAGCAGCCCACGGGTGAGTGGGAATTCTAAGACCCAGTACTTC.

The chain joins TRBV5-1 to TRBJ1-1; possibly TRBD1 for D (6 bases). The CDR3 loop spans 14 amino acids. Germline V lookup: CDR1 SGHRS, CDR2 YFSETQ. Trimming removed 0 bases from V and 10 bases from J, with 16 bases in between. CDR3 sequence: CASSLAGQSEGAFF. The CDR3 nucleotides read TGCGCCAGCAGCTTGGCAGGACAGTCAGAGGGAGCTTTCTTT.

This chain uses TRBV3-1 (or the pseudogene TRBV3-2) with TRBJ2-3; a possible D gene is TRBD2 (6 bases). V was cut by 4 bases and J by 2 bases, with 13 bases left in between. The CDR3 has 15 amino acids. Germline CDR1 and CDR2: LGHDT and YNNKEL (reference sequence). The CDR3 is CASSRVAENTDTQYF. The CDR3 DNA reads as TGTGCCAGCAGCCGGGTAGCGGAAAACACAGATACGCAGTATTTT.

The genes are TRBV27 and TRBJ2-6; D may be TRBD2 (5 bases). Deletions cut 5 bases from V and 0 bases from J, with 20 bases between. The CDR3 contains 19 residues. CDR1 is MNHEY, CDR2 SMNVEV, per germline (reference sequence). The CDR3 bases are TGTGCCAGCAGTCGTGGCATCGGGGTGCTGTACTCTGGGGCCAACGTCCTGACTTTC. Amino acid sequence: CASSRGIGVLYSGANVLTF.

CDR3 DNA: TGCGCCAGCAGCCAAGATCGGCTAGCGTCGTACACAGATACGCAGTATTTT. Protein product: CASSQDRLASYTDTQYF. V and J are TRBV4-3 and TRBJ2-3, with D possibly being TRBD2 (6 bases). Trimming removed 0 bases from V and 2 bases from J, with 15 bases in between. Germline loops: CDR1 LGHNA, CDR2 YSLEER. The CDR3 spans 17 residues.

This chain joins TRBV14 and TRBJ2-7; D may be TRBD1 (6 bases). CDR3 length: 14 amino acids. CDR1 is SGHDN, CDR2 FVKESK, per germline. V was pared by 2 bases and J by 2 bases, with 10 bases between. The CDR3 region has the DNA TGTGCCAGCAGCCAAAGCAGGGGTCCCTACGAGCAGTACTTC. This translates into CASSQSRGPYEQYF.

This chain joins TRBV28 and TRBJ2-1, with D hard to call. Germline values: CDR1 MDHEN, CDR2 SYDVKM. This CDR3 is built from 14 residues. Trimming took 7 bases from V and 3 from J, leaving 13 bases between them. The CDR3 sequence is CASNPRGVYNEQFF. The CDR3 coding sequence is TGTGCCAGCAACCCTCGAGGAGTCTACAATGAGCAGTTCTTC. Supplemented by reference TRBV28 and TRBJ2-1, the full variable domain reads DVKVTQSSRYLVKRTGEKVFLECVQDMDHENMFWYRQDPGLGLRLIYFSYDVKMKEKGDIPEGYSVSREKKERFSLILESASTNQTSMYLCASNPRGVYNEQFFGPGTRLTVL.

This chain uses TRBV24-1 with TRBJ2-1; the match to TRBD1 covers 10 bases. Trimming removed 9 bases from V and 4 bases from J; junction bases left unmatched: 8. Germline V lookup: CDR1 KGHDR, CDR2 SFDVKD. The CDR3 is made up of 15 amino acids. The CDR3 nucleotides read TGTGCCACCTCTCCCGGGACAGGGGAATACAATGAGCAGTTCTTC. Translated: CATSPGTGEYNEQFF.